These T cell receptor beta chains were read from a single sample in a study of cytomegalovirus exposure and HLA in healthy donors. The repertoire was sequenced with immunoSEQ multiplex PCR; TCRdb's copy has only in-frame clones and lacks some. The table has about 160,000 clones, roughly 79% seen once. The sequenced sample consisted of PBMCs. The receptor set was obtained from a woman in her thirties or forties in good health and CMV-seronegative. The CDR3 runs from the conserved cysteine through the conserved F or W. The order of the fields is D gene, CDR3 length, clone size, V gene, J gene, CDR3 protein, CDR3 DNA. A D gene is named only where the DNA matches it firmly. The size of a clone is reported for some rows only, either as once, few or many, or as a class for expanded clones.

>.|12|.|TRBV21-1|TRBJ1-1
CASLTQNTEAFF
TGTGCCAGCCTCACACAAAACACTGAAGCTTTCTTT
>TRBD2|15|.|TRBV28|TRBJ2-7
CASSTSGSYSYEQYF
TGTGCCAGCAGCACAAGCGGGAGCTACTCCTACGAGCAGTACTTC
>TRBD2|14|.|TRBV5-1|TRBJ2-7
CASSLVAGGGEQYF
TGCGCCAGCAGCTTGGTGGCGGGAGGAGGCGAGCAGTACTTC
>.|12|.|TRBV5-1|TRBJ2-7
CASSIGHFEQYF
TGCGCCAGCAGCATTGGACACTTCGAGCAGTACTTC
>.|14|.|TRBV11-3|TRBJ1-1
CASSARTENTEAFF
TGTGCCAGCAGCGCTAGGACAGAGAACACTGAAGCTTTCTTT
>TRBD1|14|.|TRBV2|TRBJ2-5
CATSESGQGETQYF
TGTGCCACCTCCGAATCGGGACAGGGGGAGACCCAGTACTTC
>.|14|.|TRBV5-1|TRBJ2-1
CASSLGDSSGEQFF
TGCGCCAGCAGCTTGGGGGACTCCTCGGGTGAGCAGTTCTTC
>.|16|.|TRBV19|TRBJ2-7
CASSPLPSAERYEQYF
TGTGCCAGTAGTCCCCTCCCTAGCGCCGAAAGATACGAGCAGTACTTC
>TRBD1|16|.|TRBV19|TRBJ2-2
CASGPGQGLNTGELFF
TGTGCCAGCGGGCCGGGACAGGGTTTGAACACCGGGGAGCTGTTTTTT
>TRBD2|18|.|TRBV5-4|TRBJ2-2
CASSSPSGLAGSTGELFF
TGTGCCAGCAGCTCCCCGTCGGGACTAGCGGGGTCCACCGGGGAGCTGTTTTTT
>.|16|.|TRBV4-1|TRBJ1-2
CASSQDRRLVNYGYTF
TGCGCCAGCAGCCAAGATCGGCGGCTCGTAAACTATGGCTACACCTTC
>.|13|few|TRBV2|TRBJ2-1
CATGKVYLNEQFF
TGTGCCACAGGCAAGGTTTACCTCAATGAGCAGTTCTTC
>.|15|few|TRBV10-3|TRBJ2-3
CAISESLGGTDTQYF
TGTGCCATCAGTGAGTCGTTAGGGGGCACAGATACGCAGTATTTT
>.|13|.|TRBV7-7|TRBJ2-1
CASSHRTGNEQFF
TGTGCTAGCAGCCATCGGACTGGCAATGAGCAGTTCTTC
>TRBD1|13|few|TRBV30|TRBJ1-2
CAWRAGQYYGYTF
TGTGCCTGGAGGGCGGGACAGTACTATGGCTACACCTTC
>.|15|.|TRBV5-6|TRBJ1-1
CASSPAGGGGTEAFF
TGTGCCAGCAGCCCTGCGGGAGGGGGAGGAACTGAAGCTTTCTTT
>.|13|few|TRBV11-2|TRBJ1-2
CASSDRLNYGYTF
TGTGCCAGCAGTGACAGATTAAACTATGGCTACACCTTC
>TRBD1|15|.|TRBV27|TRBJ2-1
CASSIRGLGWDGQFF
TGTGCCAGCAGTATTAGGGGGCTAGGGTGGGATGGGCAGTTCTTC
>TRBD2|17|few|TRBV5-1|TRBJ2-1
CASSITPGTSTYNEQFF
TGCGCCAGCAGCATCACTCCAGGGACTAGCACCTACAATGAGCAGTTCTTC
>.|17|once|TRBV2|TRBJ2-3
CASSESTTGTPTDTQYF
TGTGCCAGCAGTGAGTCTACTACCGGGACTCCCACAGATACGCAGTATTTT
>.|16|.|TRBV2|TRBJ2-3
CASRVLGGIITDTQYF
TGTGCCAGCAGGGTTTTGGGCGGGATCATCACAGATACGCAGTATTTT
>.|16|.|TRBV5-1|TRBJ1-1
CASSLAGQSRLTEAFF
TGCGCCAGCAGCTTGGCCGGACAGTCCCGGCTGACTGAAGCTTTCTTT
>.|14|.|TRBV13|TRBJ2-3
CASGRWGGTDTQYF
TGTGCCAGCGGTCGTTGGGGCGGCACAGATACGCAGTATTTT
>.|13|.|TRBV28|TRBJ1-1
CASSLTAGTEAFF
TGTGCCAGCAGTTTAACGGCAGGCACTGAAGCTTTCTTT
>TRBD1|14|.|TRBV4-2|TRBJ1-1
CASSQDRGVDEAFF
TGTGCCAGCAGCCAAGACAGGGGGGTTGATGAAGCTTTCTTT
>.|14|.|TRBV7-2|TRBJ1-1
CASSPRQVTREAFF
TGTGCCAGCAGCCCCAGACAGGTTACCCGTGAAGCTTTCTTT
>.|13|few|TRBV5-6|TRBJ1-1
CASSWDTNTEAFF
TGTGCCAGCAGCTGGGACACGAACACTGAAGCTTTCTTT
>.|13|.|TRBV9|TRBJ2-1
CASSLGVHNEQFF
TGTGCCAGCAGCCTCGGGGTCCACAATGAGCAGTTCTTC
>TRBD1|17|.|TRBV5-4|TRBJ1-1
CASSSINPGTANTEAFF
TGTGCCAGCAGCTCTATCAACCCCGGGACAGCGAACACTGAAGCTTTCTTT
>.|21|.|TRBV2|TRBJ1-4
CASSGTEAGSFNIATNEKLFF
TGTGCCAGCAGTGGGACAGAGGCAGGAAGCTTCAATATAGCAACTAATGAAAAACTGTTTTTT
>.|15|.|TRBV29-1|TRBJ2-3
CSVVGSAESTDTQYF
TGCAGCGTTGTAGGGAGTGCCGAAAGCACAGATACGCAGTATTTT
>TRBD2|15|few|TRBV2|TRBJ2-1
CASSDLAGSYNEQFF
TGTGCCAGCTCCGATCTAGCGGGGTCCTACAATGAGCAGTTCTTC
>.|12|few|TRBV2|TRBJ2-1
CASSPRDNEQFF
TGTGCCAGCAGCCCCCGGGACAATGAGCAGTTCTTC
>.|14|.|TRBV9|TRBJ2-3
CASSAAGSTDTQYF
TGTGCCAGCAGCGCGGCGGGGAGCACAGATACGCAGTATTTT
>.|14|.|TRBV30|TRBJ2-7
CAWSRSRWVDEQYF
TGTGCCTGGAGCCGGAGCCGGTGGGTAGACGAGCAGTACTTC
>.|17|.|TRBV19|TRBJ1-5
CASSGQLPPTSNQPQHF
TGTGCCAGTAGTGGGCAGTTACCCCCTACCAGCAATCAGCCCCAGCATTTT
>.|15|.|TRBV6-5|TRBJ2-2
CASSTLARRTGELFF
TGTGCCAGCTCTACACTAGCAAGGAGAACCGGGGAGCTGTTTTTT
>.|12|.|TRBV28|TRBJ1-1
CASSLDQGEAFF
TGTGCCAGCAGTTTAGACCAGGGCGAAGCTTTCTTT
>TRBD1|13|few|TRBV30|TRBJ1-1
CAWGTGGRTEAFF
TGTGCCTGGGGCACAGGGGGCCGCACTGAAGCTTTCTTT
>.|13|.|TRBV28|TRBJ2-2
CASSRSGTGELFF
TGTGCCAGCAGTCGTAGCGGTACCGGGGAGCTGTTTTTT
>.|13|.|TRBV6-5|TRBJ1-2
CASSPGGEGGYTF
TGTGCCAGCAGTCCGGGGGGGGAGGGAGGCTACACCTTC
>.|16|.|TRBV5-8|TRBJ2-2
CASSFSGTSDTGELFF
TGTGCCAGCAGCTTTTCCGGGACTTCCGACACCGGGGAGCTGTTTTTT
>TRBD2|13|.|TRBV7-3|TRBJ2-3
CASSWTSMGTQYF
TGTGCCAGCAGCTGGACTAGTATGGGAACGCAGTATTTT
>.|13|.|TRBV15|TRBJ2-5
CATSRGPEETQYF
TGTGCCACCAGCAGAGGTCCAGAAGAGACCCAGTACTTC
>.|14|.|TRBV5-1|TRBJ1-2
CASRRGEGKDGYTF
TGCGCCAGCAGAAGAGGGGAGGGTAAGGATGGCTACACCTTC
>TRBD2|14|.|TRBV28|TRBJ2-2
CASRTSGNTGELFF
TGTGCCAGCCGGACTAGCGGTAACACCGGGGAGCTGTTTTTT
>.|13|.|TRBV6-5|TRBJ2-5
CASRRGLEETQYF
TGTGCCAGTCGAAGGGGGTTGGAAGAGACCCAGTACTTC
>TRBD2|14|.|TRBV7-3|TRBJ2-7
CASSSGLAGDPHFF
TGTGCCAGCAGCTCGGGACTAGCGGGAGACCCTCATTTCTTC
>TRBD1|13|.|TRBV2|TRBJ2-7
CAHGDRGSYEQYF
TGTGCCCACGGGGACAGGGGATCGTACGAGCAGTACTTC
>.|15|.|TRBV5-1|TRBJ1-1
CASSREQTGRTEAFF
TGCGCCAGCAGCCGCGAGCAGACGGGAAGGACTGAAGCTTTCTTT
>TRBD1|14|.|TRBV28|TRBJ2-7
CASSFADRVDEQYF
TGTGCCAGCAGTTTTGCGGACAGGGTCGACGAGCAGTACTTC